These 27 T cell receptor beta chains share one sample of origin, sequenced in a study of spatial heterogeneity in lung cancer. Stated time point: sample taken at primary tumor resection. Extraction of whole RNA from tumor, nontumor lung or frozen PBMC preceded unsorted sequencing. From the 5' RACE reads, TCRdb called clonotypes with MiXCR, one entry per CDR3 protein. The sample lists about 50,000 distinct CDR3 sequences; around 7.6% were seen once. The specimen comprised PBMCs, sampled at surgery. All receptors derive from a female donor with early-stage non-small cell lung cancer.

The chain is built from TRBV4-2 and TRBJ1-2, with D unclear. The CDR3 contains 17 residues. The V end was cut by 3 bases, the J end by 0 bases, with 17 bases between. Germline V lookup: CDR1 LGHNA, CDR2 YNFKEQ. The CDR3 DNA reads TGTGCCAGCAGCCAGTCAGGAGCAGCTAGAGCTAACTATGGCTACACCTTC. Amino acid sequence: CASSQSGAARANYGYTF.

This clonotype was found many times. The chain has TRBV20-1 and TRBJ1-5, with 7 bases fitting TRBD1. The CDR3 has 14 amino acids. With 6 bases clipped from V and 1 base from J, the junction kept 6 bases outside the gene matches. Germline V gene data show CDR1 as DFQATT and CDR2 as SNEGSKA (reference sequence). The CDR3 coding sequence is TGCAGTGCAAAGCGAGGGGGCAGCAATCAGCCCCAGCATTTT. Its translation is CSAKRGGSNQPQHF.

This clonotype was seen repeatedly, ten times or more. The chain links TRBV30 to TRBJ1-3, with D uncertain. The germline gives CDR1 GTSNPN, CDR2 SVGIG (reference sequence). There are 12 residues in the CDR3. Trimming shortened V by 3 bases and J by 4 bases, and 7 bases separated the two germline ends. The CDR3 bases are TGTGCCTGGAGCGCCACAGGAAACACCATATATTTT. Protein sequence: CAWSATGNTIYF.

V is TRBV7-9 and J is TRBJ1-1, with D possibly TRBD1 on 5 matching bases. The CDR3 spans 12 residues. The germline V gene has CDR1 SEHNR and CDR2 FQNEAQ (reference sequence). The V end lost 3 bases, the J end lost 6 bases, and 8 bases lay between the germline ends. The chain's CDR3 is CASSFGGAEAFF. The DNA of the CDR3 is TGTGCCAGCAGCTTTGGGGGAGCTGAAGCTTTCTTT. The full variable domain, completed using reference TRBV7-9 and TRBJ1-1, is DTGVSQNPRHKITKRGQNVTFRCDPISEHNRLYWYRQTLGQGPEFLTYFQNEAQLEKSRLLSDRFSAERPKGSFSTLEIQRTEQGDSAMYLCASSFGGAEAFFGQGTRLTVV.

The DNA of the CDR3 is TGTGCCTGGAATTTGGACAAACTGAGCTCCTATAATTCACCCCTCCACTTT. It specifies CAWNLDKLSSYNSPLHF. The chain uses TRBV30 and TRBJ1-6, with D possibly being TRBD1 (5 bases). CDR1 and CDR2 (germline): GTSNPN, SVGIG (reference sequence). The CDR3 contains 17 residues. The germline V and J ends were trimmed by 4 bases and 0 bases, with 16 bases remaining between them. Combining the CDR3 with reference TRBV30 and TRBJ1-6 gives the whole variable domain SQTIHQWPATLVQPVGSPLSLECTVEGTSNPNLYWYRQAAGRGLQLLFYSVGIGQISSEVPQNLSASRPQDRQFILSSKKLLLSDSGFYLCAWNLDKLSSYNSPLHFGNGTRLTVT.

The chain is built from TRBV20-1 and TRBJ1-2, with a weak D call TRBD1 (6 bases). Germline V gene lookup returns CDR1 DFQATT and CDR2 SNEGSKA (reference sequence). Trimming cost V 3 bases and J 4 bases, with 12 bases left between them. The CDR3 has 13 amino acids. This CDR3 reads CSARGGLLYGYTF. CDR3 coding DNA: TGCAGTGCTAGGGGGGGGCTCCTCTATGGCTACACCTTC.

A few counts support this clonotype. The chain combines TRBV3-1 with TRBJ2-6; the D is unclear. Germline CDR1 and CDR2: LGHDT and YNNKEL (reference sequence). V lost 3 bases, J lost 1 base, and 7 bases lay in between. The CDR3 is made up of 15 amino acids. The CDR3 nucleotides are TGTGCCAGCAGCCACCGAAGTTCTGGGGCCAACGTCCTGACTTTC. Amino acid sequence: CASSHRSSGANVLTF.

This clonotype was observed a few times. V and J are TRBV5-1 and TRBJ2-1; D call uncertain. With 0 bases removed from V and 5 bases from J, the gap between germline ends came to 15 bases. The germline V gene encodes CDR1 SGHRS and CDR2 YFSETQ. This CDR3 has 16 amino acids. The CDR3 DNA follows: TGCGCCAGCAGCTTGGAAACGAGACATGGGAACAATGAGCAGTTCTTC. Translating gives CASSLETRHGNNEQFF. The full variable domain, in which reference TRBV5-1 and TRBJ2-1 provide the parts outside the CDR3, is KAGVTQTPRYLIKTRGQQVTLSCSPISGHRSVSWYQQTPGQGLQFLFEYFSETQRNKGNFPGRFSGRQFSNSRSEMNVSTLELGDSALYLCASSLETRHGNNEQFFGPGTRLTVL.

This clonotype was detected only a few times. V usage is TRBV20-1 and J usage is TRBJ1-1; D possibly corresponds to TRBD1 (5 bases). V lost 6 bases and J 5 bases, leaving 19 bases between the germline ends. Germline CDR1 is DFQATT and CDR2 is SNEGSKA (reference sequence). The CDR3 runs 14 residues. Here the CDR3 DNA reads TGCAGTGCCCCATTGGAGGTGGCAGGGACTGAAGCTTTCTTT. It is translated as CSAPLEVAGTEAFF.

The chain has TRBV5-1 and TRBJ1-1, with D unclear. Germline CDR1 reads SGHRS; CDR2 reads YFSETQ. With 0 bases removed from V and 6 bases from J, the gap between germline ends came to 15 bases. The CDR3 has 15 residues. DNA of the CDR3: TGCGCCAGCAGCTTGGGGTCCAGTTCTGACGCTGAAGCTTTCTTT. Protein product: CASSLGSSSDAEAFF.

The V and J genes are TRBV30 and TRBJ1-5; 7 positions match TRBD1. With 4 bases clipped from V and 0 bases from J, the junction kept 0 bases outside the gene matches. Per germline, CDR1 GTSNPN and CDR2 SVGIG (reference sequence). The CDR3 is 13 amino acids. The CDR3 coding sequence is TGTGCCTGGACAGGGGGTAGCAATCAGCCCCAGCATTTT. Translation gives CAWTGGSNQPQHF. Drawing the rest from reference TRBV30 and TRBJ1-5, the complete variable domain is SQTIHQWPATLVQPVGSPLSLECTVEGTSNPNLYWYRQAAGRGLQLLFYSVGIGQISSEVPQNLSASRPQDRQFILSSKKLLLSDSGFYLCAWTGGSNQPQHFGDGTRLSIL.

There are a few counts of this clonotype. The J gene is TRBJ1-5, the V gene TRBV4-3; weak D call: TRBD1 (6 bases). Germline V CDR1 and CDR2: LGHNA, YSLEER. Deletions cut 1 base from V and 4 bases from J, with 14 bases between. This CDR3 is 16 amino acids long. CDR3 protein: CASSQGGAGRNQPQHF. The CDR3 DNA reads TGCGCCAGCAGCCAAGGGGGGGCAGGGAGGAATCAGCCCCAGCATTTT.

This clonotype showed up many times. The rearrangement uses TRBV29-1 and TRBJ1-1; TRBD1 might be the D (5 bases). The CDR3 is made up of 15 amino acids. V lost 4 bases, J lost 0 bases, and 15 bases lay in between. Germline-derived CDR1 and CDR2 are SQVTM and ANQGSEA. The CDR3 DNA is TGCAGCGTTGCCCCGGGGACTCTCCTGAACACTGAAGCTTTCTTT. This codes for CSVAPGTLLNTEAFF.

The rearrangement links TRBV12-3 or TRBV12-4 to TRBJ2-7, with 7 positions matching TRBD1. This CDR3 comprises 14 residues. V lost 5 bases to trimming and J lost 2 bases; unmatched junction nucleotides: 6. CDR3 loop: CASSMTGRTYEQYF. The CDR3 DNA sequence: TGTGCCAGCAGTATGACAGGGCGTACCTACGAGCAGTACTTC.

At least ten counts were recorded for this clonotype. The chain joins TRBV6-2 or TRBV6-3 to TRBJ1-1; D ambiguous. Trimming removed 2 bases from V and 6 bases from J, with 10 bases in between. The CDR3 consists of 13 residues. The germline V gene has CDR1 MNHEY and CDR2 SVGEGT. This CDR3 is CASSYGGRSEAFF. CDR3 sequence (DNA): TGTGCCAGCAGTTACGGAGGGCGCTCTGAAGCTTTCTTT.

Ten or more counts support this clonotype. V is TRBV5-4 and J is TRBJ1-1; 7 bases are a match to TRBD1. The CDR3 length is 14 residues. Germline V gives CDR1 SGHNT, CDR2 YYREEE (reference sequence). Losses at the gene ends were 1 base for V and 1 base for J; bases not matched to a gene: 1. In DNA form, the CDR3 reads TGTGCCAGCAGCTTGCGGGACAGGAACACTGAAGCTTTCTTT. Its protein is CASSLRDRNTEAFF.

This clonotype was seen at least ten times. The chain joins TRBV20-1 to TRBJ1-1; 7 bases agree with TRBD1. Germline loops: CDR1 DFQATT, CDR2 SNEGSKA (reference sequence). The ends lost 0 bases at V and 0 bases at J; junction bases unmatched: 4. The CDR3 runs 15 residues. CDR3 DNA: TGCAGTGCTAGAGATCAGGGACAGATGAACACTGAAGCTTTCTTT. It yields the protein CSARDQGQMNTEAFF.

This clonotype appeared a few times. V is TRBV10-3 and J is TRBJ2-3; the match to TRBD1 covers 7 bases. Per germline, CDR1 ENHRY and CDR2 SYGVKD. J gave up 4 bases and V 3 bases, and 7 bases lay outside the gene matches. This CDR3 spans 15 amino acids. CDR3 loop: CAISDRTGSSDTQYF. As DNA, the CDR3 is TGTGCCATCAGTGACCGGACAGGTTCCTCAGATACGCAGTATTTT.

V is TRBV20-1 and J is TRBJ2-3; D not resolved. The V end was cut by 5 bases, the J end by 0 bases, with 12 bases between. The CDR3 is made up of 14 amino acids. The germline CDR1 and CDR2 sequences are DFQATT and SNEGSKA (reference sequence). The CDR3, as DNA: TGCAGTGCTCTCAGTCCCACTAGCACAGATACGCAGTATTTT. This gives the protein CSALSPTSTDTQYF.

The table lists this clonotype with a few counts. DNA of the CDR3: TGTGCCAGCAGTCGACAGGCTAGGAAGCAGTACTTC. Residues: CASSRQARKQYF. The chain combines TRBV6-2 or TRBV6-3 with TRBJ2-7; D may be TRBD1 (6 bases). V dropped 5 bases and J dropped 8 bases, with 13 bases sitting between them. The CDR3 extends over 12 amino acids. Germline V gene sequence: CDR1 MNHEY, CDR2 SVGEGT.

This clonotype was detected a few times. The CDR3 reads CAWNRGTALSYEQYF. Written as DNA, the CDR3 is TGTGCCTGGAACAGGGGGACAGCCTTATCCTACGAGCAGTACTTC. V usage is TRBV30 and J usage is TRBJ2-7; 8 bases are shared with TRBD1. Per germline, CDR1 GTSNPN and CDR2 SVGIG (reference sequence). The CDR3 totals 15 residues. J was trimmed by 1 base and V by 4 bases; bases with no gene match: 9. Full variable domain (rest looked up from reference TRBV30 and TRBJ2-7): SQTIHQWPATLVQPVGSPLSLECTVEGTSNPNLYWYRQAAGRGLQLLFYSVGIGQISSEVPQNLSASRPQDRQFILSSKKLLLSDSGFYLCAWNRGTALSYEQYFGPGTRLTVT.

This clonotype has a handful of counts. In DNA form, the CDR3 reads TGTGCCAGCAGCTTTAGCGGGGATAGCACAGATACGCAGTATTTT. Protein: CASSFSGDSTDTQYF. V and J are TRBV7-2 and TRBJ2-3, with 8 positions matching TRBD2. Germline V gene lookup returns CDR1 SGHTA and CDR2 FQGNSA. V trimming: 3 bases; J trimming: 0 bases; junction bases outside the gene matches: 2. The CDR3 loop spans 15 amino acids.

This clonotype was counted a few times. This chain joins TRBV6-2 or TRBV6-3 and TRBJ1-6; 7 bases agree with TRBD1. This CDR3 region has 11 residues. CDR1 is MNHEY and CDR2 is SVGEGT in the germline V gene. J was trimmed by 14 bases and V by 5 bases; bases with no gene match: 3. In DNA form, the CDR3 reads TGTGCCAGCAGTCGACAGGGAACCCTCCACTTT. Translating it yields CASSRQGTLHF.

This clonotype was observed many times. The rearrangement joins TRBV20-1 to TRBJ2-2; D is possibly TRBD1 (6 bases). The CDR3 has 13 amino acids. Deletions cut 6 bases from V and 0 bases from J, with 8 bases between. Germline CDR1 is DFQATT and CDR2 is SNEGSKA (reference sequence). This chain's CDR3 is CSARTANTGELFF. For the CDR3, the DNA is TGCAGTGCAAGGACAGCGAACACCGGGGAGCTGTTTTTT.

This clonotype was seen many times. The gene calls are TRBV6-2 or TRBV6-3 and TRBJ2-1; 12 bases line up with TRBD2. CDR1 is MNHEY and CDR2 is SVGEGT in the germline V gene. The CDR3 extends over 14 amino acids. The V gene end was trimmed by 6 bases and the J gene end by 6 bases; junction bases not matched to a gene: 3. The CDR3 region is CASRTSGGLNEQFF. In DNA, the CDR3 is TGTGCCAGCAGGACTAGCGGGGGCCTCAATGAGCAGTTCTTC.

DNA for the CDR3: TGTGCCAGCAGAAGTGGGACAGCCTCTGGAAACACCATATATTTT. It yields the protein CASRSGTASGNTIYF. V gene TRBV6-5 combines with J gene TRBJ1-3, with 7 bases aligning to TRBD1. Germline V gene sequence: CDR1 MNHEY, CDR2 SVGAGI. Trimming removed 6 bases from V and 0 bases from J; junction bases left unmatched: 5. The CDR3 extends over 15 amino acids.

This clonotype was seen only a few times. This sequence joins TRBV10-3 and TRBJ1-1; a weak D match, TRBD1 (5 bases). CDR1 is ENHRY, CDR2 SYGVKD, per germline. This CDR3 region has 13 residues. V shed 2 bases and J shed 6 bases, with 10 bases lying between them. The CDR3 bases are TGTGCCATCAGTGAGATCGAGGGGTCTGAAGCTTTCTTT. This translates into CAISEIEGSEAFF.